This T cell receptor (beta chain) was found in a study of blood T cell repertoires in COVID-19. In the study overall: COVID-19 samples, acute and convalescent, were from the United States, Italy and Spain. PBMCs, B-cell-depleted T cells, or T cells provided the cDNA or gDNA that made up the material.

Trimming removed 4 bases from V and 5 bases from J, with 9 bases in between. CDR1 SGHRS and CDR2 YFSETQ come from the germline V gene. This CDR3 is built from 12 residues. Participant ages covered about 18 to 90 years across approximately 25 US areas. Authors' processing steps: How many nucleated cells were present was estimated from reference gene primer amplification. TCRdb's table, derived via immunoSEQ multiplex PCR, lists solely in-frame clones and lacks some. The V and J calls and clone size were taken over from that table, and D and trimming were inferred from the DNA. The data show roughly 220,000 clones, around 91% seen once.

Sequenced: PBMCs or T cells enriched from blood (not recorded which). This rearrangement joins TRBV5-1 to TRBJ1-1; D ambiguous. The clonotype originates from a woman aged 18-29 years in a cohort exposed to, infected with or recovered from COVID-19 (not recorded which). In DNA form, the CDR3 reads TGCGCCAGCAGCGGAGAGGGAACTGAAGCTTTCTTT. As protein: CASSGEGTEAFF. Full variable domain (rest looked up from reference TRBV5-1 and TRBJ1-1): KAGVTQTPRYLIKTRGQQVTLSCSPISGHRSVSWYQQTPGQGLQFLFEYFSETQRNKGNFPGRFSGRQFSNSRSEMNVSTLELGDSALYLCASSGEGTEAFFGQGTRLTVV.